This T cell receptor (beta chain) was captured by sequencing in a study of shared clonotypes between healthy human individuals (dated by TCRdb to about 2020). With regard to the full study: A few men and two women, aged 18 to 49 years, made up the cohort. Different laboratories and diverse techniques were used to prepare libraries and sequence TCR repertoires, to increase sequencing depth and limit assay-specific biases. Blood TCR repertoires of about 5 healthy adults were deeply sequenced to estimate repertoire size and the extent of clonotype sharing between individuals. Between about 0.94 and 8.9 billion PBMCs per donor were obtained by leukapheresis. For each donor, three plates each were used for CD4 naive and CD4 memory, two plates were used for CD8 naive, and one plate was used for CD8 memory. Paper-wide results and their limitations: Pairwise subsampling led to the expectation that sequencing depth would affect the degree of clonotype sharing among donors. Naive subsets generally had larger estimated clonotype richness than memory subsets did. The genetic and exposure-history diversity represented was limited by the small number of donors. Even with the large sequencing depth, rarefaction of the sorted-subset datasets indicated that sequencing was incomplete. Compared with non-shared clonotypes, the clonotypes found in all four sorted-subset donors had higher generation probabilities. Sampling was restricted to blood, and TCR repertoires in tissue are likely to differ from TCR repertoires in blood. When a handful of donors were compared, the shared fraction of clonotypes was 5% to 6.5% for naive CD4, about 4% for naive CD8, roughly 2.3% for memory CD4, and roughly 0.43% for memory CD8.

For the CD8 naive samples, CD45RO-negative cells were positively selected for CCR7, yielding a CD45RA+CCR7+ population from which TemRA cells were excluded. Donors were healthy HIV-negative adults with no recently reported acute infections or vaccinations. All donors were Caucasian adults living in Nashville, Tennessee, USA. Blood was collected by leukapheresis, and PBMCs were isolated by Ficoll-Histopaque density gradient centrifugation and then cryopreserved in liquid nitrogen vapor phase. Analytical flow cytometry was used to check the purity and quantity of each magnetically sorted T cell population. Each sorted fraction had its genomic DNA isolated and then quantified by UV absorbance on a Nanodrop 2000c. For this clone: Its antigen is still unknown. Per-base qualities were not stored, and no clone one base away is much larger.

Using the deep immunoSEQ assay, multiplex PCR amplified TCR CDR3 regions from genomic DNA. For each cell subset, the extracted genomic DNA was distributed evenly across all wells of several immunoSEQ 96-well plates, and each plate served as one replicate. For sorted subsets, each replicate PCR was loaded with roughly 0.2 ug genomic DNA, equivalent to 30,000 or so T cell genomes. The purified libraries were quantified using a Qubit 3.0 fluorometer, sized with a Bioanalyzer 2100, and then quantified again using the KAPA Library Quantification kit. Every immunoSEQ 96-well plate was sequenced on a separate single-read 150-cycle Illumina NextSeq 550 flow cell. Per the original workflow: Because only junctional sequences without quality scores were contained in the immunoSEQ output, filtering matching that applied to full-length reads could not be performed. Sequences were annotated with PyIR, a Python wrapper for IgBLAST v1.9, using IMGT germline references to assign V/J genes and CDR3. Reads were filtered out if the reads had weak V/J assignments (E-value above 1e-6), no CDR3, stop codons, out-of-frame junctions, or ambiguous translated residues. A V3J clonotype was defined by an identical inferred V gene, J gene, and CDR3 amino acid sequence. To compute the percentage overlap between repertoires, the number of shared unique clonotypes was divided by the size of the smaller repertoire. Richness of each repertoire was evaluated using RTK rarefaction, the Chao1 estimator, and Recon v2.1 estimates of unobserved clonotypes. For all TCRbeta clonotypes obtained by the gDNA method from a handful of donors, generation probabilities were computed with OLGA. Here the immuneACCESS table is served through TCRdb, limited to in-frame sequences with V and J called. Missing clones are a known gap in these copies; in checked studies unresolved V genes cover under half, and the rest lacks a known reason. The DNA was the basis for D and trimming; V, J and clone size are from that table. The table for this sample lists about 2.1 million clones; around 95% of them were counted only once. The ten largest clones add up to about 1.6% of the sample.

From cysteine to phenylalanine, the CDR3 is 16 amino acids long. Only CDR3 DNA remains: 48 bases, in frame from the first base. The germline V and J ends show losses of 2 bases and 4 bases respectively, and no gene match explains 6 bases of the junction. Reading the germline V gene (reference sequence) gives CDR1 MNHNY and CDR2 SVGAGI. The chain uses TRBV6-6 and TRBJ2-7; 12 bases in between match TRBD2. The source is a man younger than 35 in good health. Some clones in this sample may be carry-over from other donors' samples. The sequenced material came from naive CD8+ T cells from PBMCs. The sample's cell subset or site label is to be understood as: CD45RA+CCR7+. The CDR3 protein: CASSYGLAGRSYEQYF. The nucleotides read TGTGCCAGCAGTTACGGACTAGCGGGGAGGAGTTACGAGCAGTACTTC.